This T cell receptor (beta chain) is drawn from a study of blood T cell repertoires in COVID-19. As for the study in general: PBMCs, B-cell-depleted T cells, or T cells provided the cDNA or gDNA that made up the material.

Per germline, CDR1 PRHDT and CDR2 FYEKMQ (reference sequence). The CDR3 runs to 17 residues. V dropped 4 bases and J dropped 6; count of bases not matched to a gene: 12. Data came from immunoSEQ multiplex PCR; TCRdb stores just in-frame clones and leaves some out. The data contain fewer than 60,000 clones, more than 75% of them singletons. This chain joins TRBV13 and TRBJ2-1; TRBD2 matches at 10 bases. This receptor was identified in a human donor in a cohort sampled during active COVID-19. Sequencing was done on a sample of peripheral blood. The CDR3 is CASSWGASGGIPNEQFF. As DNA, the CDR3 is TGTGCCAGCAGCTGGGGGGCTAGCGGGGGTATCCCCAATGAGCAGTTCTTC. Full variable domain (outside the CDR3, taken from reference TRBV13 and TRBJ2-1): AAGVIQSPRHLIKEKRETATLKCYPIPRHDTVYWYQQGPGQDPQFLISFYEKMQSDKGSIPDRFSAQQFSDYHSELNMSSLELGDSALYFCASSWGASGGIPNEQFFGPGTRLTVL.